One and the same sample provided the 8 T cell receptor beta chains below, sequenced in a study of T cell responses to AZD1222 COVID-19 vaccine. The method was immunoSEQ multiplex PCR; TCRdb's version includes in-frame clones alone and lacks a portion of them. The table has about 160,000 clones, about 93% seen once. The material was peripheral blood, obtained 28 days after the second AZD1222 dose. These receptors originate from an adult who received the AZD1222 COVID-19 vaccine.

The chain couples TRBV27 to TRBJ1-2; D might be TRBD1 (6 bases). Germline V CDR1 and CDR2: MNHEY, SMNVEV (reference sequence). CDR3 length: 13 residues. V was shortened by 2 bases and J by 3 bases, with 7 bases between the two germline ends. The CDR3 DNA reads as TGTGCCAGCAGTTTAAACAGGGACTATGGCTACACCTTC. Translated: CASSLNRDYGYTF.

The chain carries TRBV14 and TRBJ2-1; TRBD1 might be the D (5 bases). The ends were cut back, 2 bases at V and 3 bases at J, with 14 bases in the middle. Per germline, CDR1 SGHDN and CDR2 FVKESK. The CDR3 extends over 16 amino acids. CDR3 sequence (DNA): TGTGCCAGCAGCCAAAATACAGGCAGGCTCTACAATGAGCAGTTCTTC. Its protein is CASSQNTGRLYNEQFF.

This clone was counted once. This chain connects TRBV6-5 to TRBJ1-1, with D unresolved. Germline V gives CDR1 MNHEY, CDR2 SVGAGI. This CDR3 is built from 14 residues. Trimming removed 7 bases from V and 0 bases from J, with 12 bases in between. The CDR3 nucleotides read TGTGCCAGCATGACCCATACAGTGAACACTGAAGCTTTCTTT. Residues: CASMTHTVNTEAFF.

The chain is built from TRBV14 and TRBJ1-3, with a possible D match to TRBD1 (5 bases). CDR1 and CDR2 from the germline V gene are SGHDN and FVKESK. The V end was cut by 4 bases, the J end by 0 bases, with 10 bases between. The CDR3 runs 15 residues. CDR3 loop: CASSPGQYSGNTIYF. The CDR3, as DNA: TGTGCCAGCAGCCCGGGGCAGTACTCTGGAAACACCATATATTTT.

The chain couples TRBV30 to TRBJ2-3; 13 bases map to TRBD2. Germline CDR1 reads GTSNPN; CDR2 reads SVGIG (reference sequence). Trimming removed 3 bases from V and 6 bases from J; junction bases left unmatched: 12. The length of the CDR3 is 17 residues. As DNA, the CDR3 is TGTGCCTGGAGCTCGAGTAGGACTAGCGGGAGCCCGGATACGCAGTATTTT. This codes for CAWSSSRTSGSPDTQYF.

J is TRBJ1-2 and V is TRBV12-3 or TRBV12-4; D possibly corresponds to TRBD1 (5 bases). CDR3 length equals 12 residues. The V and J ends lost 3 bases and 8 bases respectively, with 10 bases between them. For the CDR3, the DNA is TGTGCCAGCAGTTTCGCGGGGCGAGGCTACACCTTC. Translated: CASSFAGRGYTF.

Details on this clone: A read error may account for a junction end that differs from germline. The chain carries TRBV6-6 and TRBJ2-1, with 14 nucleotides matching TRBD2. CDR1 is MNHNY, CDR2 SVGAGI, per germline (reference sequence). The CDR3 totals 16 residues. The DNA for the CDR3 is TGTGCCAGCAGTCCCTACATCGGGACTAGCGGGAGTGGCGGTATCTTC. Its translation: CASSPYIGTSGSGGIF.

The gene calls are TRBV6-5 and TRBJ1-2; TRBD1 agrees at 8 bases. The CDR3 runs 16 residues. V lost 2 bases and J lost 3; bases outside the gene matches: 8. Germline V gene lookup returns CDR1 MNHEY and CDR2 SVGAGI. DNA for the CDR3: TGTGCCAGCAGTTACGGGAGGACAGGGTTCCACTATGGCTACACCTTC. It codes for CASSYGRTGFHYGYTF.